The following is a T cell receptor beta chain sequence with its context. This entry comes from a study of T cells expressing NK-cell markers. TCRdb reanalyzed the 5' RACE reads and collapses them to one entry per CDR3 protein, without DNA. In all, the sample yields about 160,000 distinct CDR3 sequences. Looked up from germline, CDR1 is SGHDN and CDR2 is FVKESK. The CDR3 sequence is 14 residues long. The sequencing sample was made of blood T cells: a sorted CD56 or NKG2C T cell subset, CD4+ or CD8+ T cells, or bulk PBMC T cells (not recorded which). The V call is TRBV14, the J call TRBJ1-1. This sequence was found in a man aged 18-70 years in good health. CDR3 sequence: CASSQVHGNTEAFF.